This T cell receptor (beta chain) was documented in a study of shared clonotypes between healthy human individuals. Profiled with immunoSEQ multiplex PCR; TCRdb holds only in-frame clones, not every one. The sample has hundreds of thousands of clones, 95% to 97% seen once. This clone appeared once. Its target is not known. Donors comprised healthy HIV-negative adults lacking recent acute infections or vaccinations. Study conclusions and caveats: Estimated clonotype richness was generally higher in naive than memory subsets. It was observed that 5% to 6.5% of naive CD4 clonotypes were shared across several donors.

The germline CDR1 and CDR2 sequences are SGHNT and YYREEE (reference sequence). V shed 1 base and J shed 3 bases, with 13 bases lying between them. The CDR3 consists of 15 residues. The sample taken for sequencing was memory CD8+ T cells sorted from blood. This sample's subset: CD45RO+ cells pooled with CCR7-negative TemRA cells. This TCR derives from a man under 40 in good health. The V gene is TRBV5-4, the J gene TRBJ2-5; D might be TRBD1 or TRBD2, each matching 6 bases. Written as DNA, the CDR3 is TGTGCCAGCAGCTTGAAGGGGGAGGTGGAAGAGACCCAGTACTTC. Amino acids: CASSLKGEVEETQYF.